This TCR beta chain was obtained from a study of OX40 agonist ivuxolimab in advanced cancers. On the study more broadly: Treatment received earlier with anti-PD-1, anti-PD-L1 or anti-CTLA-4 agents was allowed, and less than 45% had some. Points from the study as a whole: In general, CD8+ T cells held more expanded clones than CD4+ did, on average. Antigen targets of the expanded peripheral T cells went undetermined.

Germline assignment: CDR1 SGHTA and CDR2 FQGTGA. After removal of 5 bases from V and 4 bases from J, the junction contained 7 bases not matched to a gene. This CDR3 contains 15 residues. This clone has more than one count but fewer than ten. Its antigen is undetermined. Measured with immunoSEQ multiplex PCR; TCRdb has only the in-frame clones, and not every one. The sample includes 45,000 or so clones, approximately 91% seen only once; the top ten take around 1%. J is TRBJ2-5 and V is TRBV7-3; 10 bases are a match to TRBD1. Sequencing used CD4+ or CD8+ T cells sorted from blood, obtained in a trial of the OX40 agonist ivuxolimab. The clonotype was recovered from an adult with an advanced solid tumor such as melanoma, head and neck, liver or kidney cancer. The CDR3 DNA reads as TGTGCCAGCAGCCCCGGTCGGACAGGGGGAGAGACCCAGTACTTC. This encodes CASSPGRTGGETQYF.